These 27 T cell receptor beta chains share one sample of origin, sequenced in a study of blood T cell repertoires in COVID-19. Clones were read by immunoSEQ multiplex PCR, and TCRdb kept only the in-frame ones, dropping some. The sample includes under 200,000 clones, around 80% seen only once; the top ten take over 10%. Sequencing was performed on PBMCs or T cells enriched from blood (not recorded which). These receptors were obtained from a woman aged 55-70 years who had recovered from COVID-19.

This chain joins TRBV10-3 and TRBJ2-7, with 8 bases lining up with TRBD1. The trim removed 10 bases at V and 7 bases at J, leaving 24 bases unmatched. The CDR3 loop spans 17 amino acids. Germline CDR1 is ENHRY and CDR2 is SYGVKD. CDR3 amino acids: CATTHTSQGARVWEQYF. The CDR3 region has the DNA TGTGCCACCACACACACCTCCCAGGGGGCGCGGGTGTGGGAGCAGTACTTC.

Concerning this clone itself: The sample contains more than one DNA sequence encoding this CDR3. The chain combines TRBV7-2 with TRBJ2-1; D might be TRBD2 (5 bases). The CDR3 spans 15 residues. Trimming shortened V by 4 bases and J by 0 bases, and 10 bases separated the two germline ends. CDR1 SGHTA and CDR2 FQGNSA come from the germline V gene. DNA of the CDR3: TGTGCCAGCAGCTCAGCGGCAAGCTCCTACAATGAGCAGTTCTTC. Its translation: CASSSAASSYNEQFF.

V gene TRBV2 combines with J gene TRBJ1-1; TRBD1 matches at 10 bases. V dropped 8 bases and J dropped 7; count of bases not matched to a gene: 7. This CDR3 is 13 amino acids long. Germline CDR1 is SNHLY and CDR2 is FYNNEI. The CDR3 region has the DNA TGTGCCAGCGACGGACAGGGGGTTGGTGAAGCTTTCTTT. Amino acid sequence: CASDGQGVGEAFF. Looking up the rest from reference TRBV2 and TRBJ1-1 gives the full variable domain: EPEVTQTPSHQVTQMGQEVILRCVPISNHLYFYWYRQILGQKVEFLVSFYNNEISEKSEIFDDQFSVERPDGSNFTLKIRSTKLEDSAMYFCASDGQGVGEAFFGQGTRLTVV.

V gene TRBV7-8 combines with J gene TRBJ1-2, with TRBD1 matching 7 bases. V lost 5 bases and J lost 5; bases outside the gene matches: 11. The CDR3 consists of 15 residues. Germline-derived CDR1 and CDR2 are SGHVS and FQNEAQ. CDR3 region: CASSPQPGQFYGYTF. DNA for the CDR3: TGTGCCAGCAGCCCTCAACCGGGACAGTTTTATGGCTACACCTTC.

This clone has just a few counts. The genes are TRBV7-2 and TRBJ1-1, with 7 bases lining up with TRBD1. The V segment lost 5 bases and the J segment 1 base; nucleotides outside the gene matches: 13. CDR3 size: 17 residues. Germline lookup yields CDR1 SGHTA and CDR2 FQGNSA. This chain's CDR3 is CASSPRPTGSGNTEAFF. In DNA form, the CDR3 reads TGTGCCAGCAGCCCGCGCCCGACAGGGTCGGGGAACACTGAAGCTTTCTTT.

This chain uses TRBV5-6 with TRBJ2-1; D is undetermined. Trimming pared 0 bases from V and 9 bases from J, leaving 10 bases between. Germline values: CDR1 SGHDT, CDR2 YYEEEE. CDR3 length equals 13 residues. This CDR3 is CASSLGGFREQFF. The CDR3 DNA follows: TGTGCCAGCAGCTTGGGAGGTTTCCGTGAGCAGTTCTTC.

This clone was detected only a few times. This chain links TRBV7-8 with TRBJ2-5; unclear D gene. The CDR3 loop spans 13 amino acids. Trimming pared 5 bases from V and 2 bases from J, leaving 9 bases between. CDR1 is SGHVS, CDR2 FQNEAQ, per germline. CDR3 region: CASSQMAQETQYF. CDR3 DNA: TGTGCCAGCAGCCAAATGGCACAAGAGACCCAGTACTTC. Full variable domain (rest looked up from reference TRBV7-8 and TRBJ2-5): GAGVSQSPRYKVAKRGQDVALRCDPISGHVSLFWYQQALGQGPEFLTYFQNEAQLDKSGLPSDRFFAERPEGSVSTLKIQRTQQEDSAVYLCASSQMAQETQYFGPGTRLLVL.

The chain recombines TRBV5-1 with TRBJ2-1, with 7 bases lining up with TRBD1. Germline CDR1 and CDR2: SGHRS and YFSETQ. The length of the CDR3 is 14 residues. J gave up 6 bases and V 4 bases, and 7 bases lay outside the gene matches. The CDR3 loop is CASSTTDRANEQFF. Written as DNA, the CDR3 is TGCGCCAGCAGCACCACCGACAGGGCCAATGAGCAGTTCTTC.

The CDR3 region is CASSSGGSGELFF. The CDR3 nucleotides read TGTGCCAGCAGCAGCGGAGGGTCCGGGGAGCTGTTTTTT. The chain uses TRBV11-3 and TRBJ2-2; a possible D gene is TRBD2 (6 bases). V was clipped by 5 bases and J by 6 bases, with 10 bases between them. Germline V gene lookup returns CDR1 SGHNT and CDR2 YENEEA. The CDR3 length is 13 residues.

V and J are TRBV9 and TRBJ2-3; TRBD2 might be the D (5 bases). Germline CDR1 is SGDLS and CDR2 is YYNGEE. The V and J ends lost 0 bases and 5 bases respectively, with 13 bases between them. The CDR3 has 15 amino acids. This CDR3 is CASSVEDSVGDTQYF. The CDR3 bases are TGTGCCAGCAGCGTAGAGGACTCGGTCGGAGATACGCAGTATTTT.

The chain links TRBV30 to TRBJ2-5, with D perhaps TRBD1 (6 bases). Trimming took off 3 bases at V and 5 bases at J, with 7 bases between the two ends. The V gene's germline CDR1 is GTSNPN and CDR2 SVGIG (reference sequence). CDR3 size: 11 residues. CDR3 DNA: TGTGCCTGGAGCAGGGGTGAGACCCAGTACTTC. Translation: CAWSRGETQYF.

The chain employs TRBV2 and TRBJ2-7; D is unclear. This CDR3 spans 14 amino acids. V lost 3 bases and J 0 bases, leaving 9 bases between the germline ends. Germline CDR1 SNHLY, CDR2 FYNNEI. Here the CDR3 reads CASSELSSSYEQYF. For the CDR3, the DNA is TGTGCCAGCAGTGAGCTTTCTAGCTCCTACGAGCAGTACTTC.

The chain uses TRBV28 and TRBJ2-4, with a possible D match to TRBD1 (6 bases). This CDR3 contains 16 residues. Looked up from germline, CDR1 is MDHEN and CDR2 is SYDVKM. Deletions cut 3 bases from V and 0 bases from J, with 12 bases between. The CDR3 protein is CASSFGGAGAKNIQYF. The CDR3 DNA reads TGTGCCAGCAGTTTTGGGGGCGCCGGAGCCAAAAACATTCAGTACTTC.

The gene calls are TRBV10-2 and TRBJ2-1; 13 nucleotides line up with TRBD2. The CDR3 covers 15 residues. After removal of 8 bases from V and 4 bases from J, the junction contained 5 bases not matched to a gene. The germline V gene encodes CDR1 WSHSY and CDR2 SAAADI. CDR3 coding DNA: TGCGCCAGCCAGACTAGCGGGGGGAATTACAATGAGCAGTTCTTC. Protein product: CASQTSGGNYNEQFF.

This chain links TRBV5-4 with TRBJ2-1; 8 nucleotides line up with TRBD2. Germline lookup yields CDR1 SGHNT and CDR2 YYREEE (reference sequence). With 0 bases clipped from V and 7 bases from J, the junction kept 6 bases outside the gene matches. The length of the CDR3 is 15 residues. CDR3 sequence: CASSLAPSGGNEQFF. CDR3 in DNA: TGTGCCAGCAGCTTGGCCCCGAGCGGGGGAAATGAGCAGTTCTTC.

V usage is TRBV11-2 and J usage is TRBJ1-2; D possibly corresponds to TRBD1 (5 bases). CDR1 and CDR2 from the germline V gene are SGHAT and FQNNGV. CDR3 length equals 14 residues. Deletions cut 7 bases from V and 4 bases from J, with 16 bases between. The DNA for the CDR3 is TGTGCCAGCACCCCCCGGGGGGGAGGCTATGGCTACACCTTC. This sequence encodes CASTPRGGGYGYTF.

In DNA, the CDR3 is TGTGCCAGCATCCCAACAGGGAATCAGCCCCAGCATTTT. Its translation: CASIPTGNQPQHF. V usage is TRBV6-5 and J usage is TRBJ1-5; tentative D call: TRBD1 (6 bases). Trimming shortened V by 7 bases and J by 4 bases, and 11 bases separated the two germline ends. CDR3 length equals 13 residues. Germline V lookup: CDR1 MNHEY, CDR2 SVGAGI.

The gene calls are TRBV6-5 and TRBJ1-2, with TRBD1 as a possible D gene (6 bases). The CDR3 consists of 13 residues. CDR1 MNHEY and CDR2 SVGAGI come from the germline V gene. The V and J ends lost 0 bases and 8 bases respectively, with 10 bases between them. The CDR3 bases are TGTGCCAGCAGTTACTCGGGGGGGCCGGGCTACACCTTC. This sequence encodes CASSYSGGPGYTF.

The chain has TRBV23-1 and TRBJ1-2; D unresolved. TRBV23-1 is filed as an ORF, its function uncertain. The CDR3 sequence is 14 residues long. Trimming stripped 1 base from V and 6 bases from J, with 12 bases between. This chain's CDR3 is CASSQYLRAHGYTF. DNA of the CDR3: TGCGCCAGCAGTCAATATTTACGAGCCCATGGCTACACCTTC.

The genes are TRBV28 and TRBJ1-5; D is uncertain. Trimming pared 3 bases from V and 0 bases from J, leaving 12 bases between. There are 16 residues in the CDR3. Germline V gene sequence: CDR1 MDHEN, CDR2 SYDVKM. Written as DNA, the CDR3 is TGTGCCAGCAGTTTGCGGGGAGCTTATAGCAATCAGCCCCAGCATTTT. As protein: CASSLRGAYSNQPQHF.

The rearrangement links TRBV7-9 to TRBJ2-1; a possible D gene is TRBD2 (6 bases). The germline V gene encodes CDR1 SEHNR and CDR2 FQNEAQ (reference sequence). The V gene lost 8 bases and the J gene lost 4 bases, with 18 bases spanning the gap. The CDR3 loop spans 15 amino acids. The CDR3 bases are TGTGCCAGCGGTCGTGACGCGGGGTATTACAATGAGCAGTTCTTC. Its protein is CASGRDAGYYNEQFF. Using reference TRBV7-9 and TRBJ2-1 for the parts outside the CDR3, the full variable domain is DTGVSQNPRHKITKRGQNVTFRCDPISEHNRLYWYRQTLGQGPEFLTYFQNEAQLEKSRLLSDRFSAERPKGSFSTLEIQRTEQGDSAMYLCASGRDAGYYNEQFFGPGTRLTVL.

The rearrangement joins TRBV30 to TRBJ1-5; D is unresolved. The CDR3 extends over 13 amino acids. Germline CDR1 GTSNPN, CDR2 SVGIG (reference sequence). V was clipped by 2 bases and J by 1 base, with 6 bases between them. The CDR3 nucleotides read TGTGCCTGGAGTCCTTCGAGCAATCAGCCCCAGCATTTT. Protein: CAWSPSSNQPQHF. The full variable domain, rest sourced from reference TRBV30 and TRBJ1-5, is SQTIHQWPATLVQPVGSPLSLECTVEGTSNPNLYWYRQAAGRGLQLLFYSVGIGQISSEVPQNLSASRPQDRQFILSSKKLLLSDSGFYLCAWSPSSNQPQHFGDGTRLSIL.

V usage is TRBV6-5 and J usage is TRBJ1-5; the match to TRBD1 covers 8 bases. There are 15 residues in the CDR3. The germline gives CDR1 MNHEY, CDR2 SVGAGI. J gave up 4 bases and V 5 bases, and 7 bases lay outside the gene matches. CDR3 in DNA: TGTGCCAGCAGTCCTCCGGGACAGGAAAATCAGCCCCAGCATTTT. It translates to CASSPPGQENQPQHF.

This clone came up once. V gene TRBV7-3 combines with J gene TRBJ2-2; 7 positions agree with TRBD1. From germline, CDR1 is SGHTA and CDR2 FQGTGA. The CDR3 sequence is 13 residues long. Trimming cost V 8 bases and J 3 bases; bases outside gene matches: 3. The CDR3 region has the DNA TGTGCCAGCGCTACAGGGGACACCGGGGAGCTGTTTTTT. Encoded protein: CASATGDTGELFF.

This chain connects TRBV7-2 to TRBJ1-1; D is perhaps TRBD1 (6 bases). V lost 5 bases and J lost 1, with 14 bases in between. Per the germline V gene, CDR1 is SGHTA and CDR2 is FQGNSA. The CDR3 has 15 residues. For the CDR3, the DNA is TGTGCCAGCAGCCATGAACCGACAGGGAACACTGAAGCTTTCTTT. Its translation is CASSHEPTGNTEAFF.

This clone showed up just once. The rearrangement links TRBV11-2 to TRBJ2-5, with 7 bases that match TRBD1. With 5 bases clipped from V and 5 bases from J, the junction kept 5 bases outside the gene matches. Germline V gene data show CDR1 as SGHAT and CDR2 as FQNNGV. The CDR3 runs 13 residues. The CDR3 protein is CASSRGGRETQYF. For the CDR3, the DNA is TGTGCCAGCAGCCGAGGGGGCCGGGAGACCCAGTACTTC. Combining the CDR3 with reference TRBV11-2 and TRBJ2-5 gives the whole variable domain EAGVAQSPRYKIIEKRQSVAFWCNPISGHATLYWYQQILGQGPKLLIQFQNNGVVDDSQLPKDRFSAERLKGVDSTLKIQPAKLEDSAVYLCASSRGGRETQYFGPGTRLLVL.

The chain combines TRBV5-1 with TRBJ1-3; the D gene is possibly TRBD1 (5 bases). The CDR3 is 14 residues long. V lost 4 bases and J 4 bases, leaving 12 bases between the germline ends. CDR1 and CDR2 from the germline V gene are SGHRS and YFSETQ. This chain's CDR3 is CASSTETAGNTIYF. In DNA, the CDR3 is TGCGCCAGCAGCACGGAGACAGCCGGAAACACCATATATTTT.